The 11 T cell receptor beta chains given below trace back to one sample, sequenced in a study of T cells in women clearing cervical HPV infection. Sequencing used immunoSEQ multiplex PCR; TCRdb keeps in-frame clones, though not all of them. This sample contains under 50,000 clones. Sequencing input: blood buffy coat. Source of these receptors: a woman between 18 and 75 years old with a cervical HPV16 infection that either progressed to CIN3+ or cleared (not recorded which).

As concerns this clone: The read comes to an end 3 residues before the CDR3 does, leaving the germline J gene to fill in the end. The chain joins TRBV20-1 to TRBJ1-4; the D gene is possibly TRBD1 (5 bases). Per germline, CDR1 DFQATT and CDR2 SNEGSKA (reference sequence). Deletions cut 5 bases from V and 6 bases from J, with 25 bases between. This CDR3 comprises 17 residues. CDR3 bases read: TGCAGTGCTCCGTATCGGGGGAGTGGAAGTTTGGATGAAAAA. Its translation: CSAPYRGSGSLDEK. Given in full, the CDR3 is CSAPYRGSGSLDEKLFF.

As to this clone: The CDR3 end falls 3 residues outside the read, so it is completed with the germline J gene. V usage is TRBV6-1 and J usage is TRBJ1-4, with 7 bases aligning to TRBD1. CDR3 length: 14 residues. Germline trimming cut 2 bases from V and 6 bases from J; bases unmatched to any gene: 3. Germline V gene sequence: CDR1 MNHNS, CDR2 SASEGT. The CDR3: CASSERGQHEKLFF. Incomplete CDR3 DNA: TGTGCCAGCAGTGAACGGGGACAGCATGAAAAA.

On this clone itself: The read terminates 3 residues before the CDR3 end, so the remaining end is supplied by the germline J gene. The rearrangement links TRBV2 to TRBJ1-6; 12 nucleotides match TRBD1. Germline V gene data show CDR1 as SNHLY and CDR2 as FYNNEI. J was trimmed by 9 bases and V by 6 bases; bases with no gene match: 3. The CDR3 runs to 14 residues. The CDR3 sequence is CASRGQGAGSPLHF. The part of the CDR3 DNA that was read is TGTGCCAGCAGGGGACAGGGGGCGGGTTCACCC.

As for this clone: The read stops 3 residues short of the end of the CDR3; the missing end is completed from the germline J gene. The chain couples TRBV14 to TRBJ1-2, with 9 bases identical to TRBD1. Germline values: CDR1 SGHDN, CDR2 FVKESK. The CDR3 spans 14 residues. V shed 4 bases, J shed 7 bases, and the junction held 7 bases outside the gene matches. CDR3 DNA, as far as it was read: TGTGCCAGCAGCCCTGACAGGGGGAAAGGTGGC. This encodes CASSPDRGKGG. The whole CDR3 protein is CASSPDRGKGGYTF.

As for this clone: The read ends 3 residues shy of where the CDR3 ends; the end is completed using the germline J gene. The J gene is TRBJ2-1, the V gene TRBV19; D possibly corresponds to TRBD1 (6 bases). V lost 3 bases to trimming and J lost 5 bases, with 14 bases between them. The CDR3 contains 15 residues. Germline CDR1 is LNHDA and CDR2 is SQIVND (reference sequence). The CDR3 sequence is CASSIFGAGDNEQFF. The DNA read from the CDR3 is TGTGCCAGTAGTATCTTCGGGGCAGGGGACAATGAG.

The CDR3 is CSAHDSGGMMNEQFF. The sequenced CDR3 bases are TGCAGTGCACACGACAGCGGGGGCATGATGAATGAG. This chain uses TRBV20-1 with TRBJ2-1; 8 bases are a match to TRBD2. The read terminates 3 residues before the CDR3 end, so the remaining end is supplied by the germline J gene. V lost 6 bases and J lost 7; bases outside the gene matches: 14. The CDR3 spans 15 residues. Per germline, CDR1 DFQATT and CDR2 SNEGSKA (reference sequence).

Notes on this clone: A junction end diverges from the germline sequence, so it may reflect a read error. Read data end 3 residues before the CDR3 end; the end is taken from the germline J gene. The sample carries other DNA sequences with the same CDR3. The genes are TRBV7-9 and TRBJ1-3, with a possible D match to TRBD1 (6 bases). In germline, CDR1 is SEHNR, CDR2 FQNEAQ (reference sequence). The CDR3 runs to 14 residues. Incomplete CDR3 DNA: TGTGCCAGCAGCTTGGACAGCCCCCGGGACACT. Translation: CASSLDSPRDT. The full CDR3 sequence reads CASSLDSPRDTIYF.

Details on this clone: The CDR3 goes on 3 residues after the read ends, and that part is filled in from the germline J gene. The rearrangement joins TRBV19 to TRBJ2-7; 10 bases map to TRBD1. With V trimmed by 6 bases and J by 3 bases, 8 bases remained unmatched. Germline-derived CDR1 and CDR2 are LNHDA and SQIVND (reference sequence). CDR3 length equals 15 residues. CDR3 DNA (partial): TGTGCCAGTAGCTCATCCGGGACAGGGGACTACGAG. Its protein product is CASSSSGTGDYE. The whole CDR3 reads CASSSSGTGDYEQYF.

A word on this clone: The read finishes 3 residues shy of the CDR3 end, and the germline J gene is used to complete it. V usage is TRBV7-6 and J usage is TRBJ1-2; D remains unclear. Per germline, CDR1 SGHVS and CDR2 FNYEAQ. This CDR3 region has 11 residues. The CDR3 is CATSTGYDYTF. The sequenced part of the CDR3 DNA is TGTGCCACCTCAACGGGTTACGAC.

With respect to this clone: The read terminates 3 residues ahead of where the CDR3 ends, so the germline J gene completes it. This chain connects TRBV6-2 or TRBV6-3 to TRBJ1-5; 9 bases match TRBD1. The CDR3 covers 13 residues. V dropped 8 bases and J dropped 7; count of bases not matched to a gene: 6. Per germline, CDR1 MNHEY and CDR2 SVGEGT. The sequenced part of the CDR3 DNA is TGTGCCAGCGTAGACAGGGGGTCCCAGCCC. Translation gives CASVDRGSQP. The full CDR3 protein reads CASVDRGSQPQHF.

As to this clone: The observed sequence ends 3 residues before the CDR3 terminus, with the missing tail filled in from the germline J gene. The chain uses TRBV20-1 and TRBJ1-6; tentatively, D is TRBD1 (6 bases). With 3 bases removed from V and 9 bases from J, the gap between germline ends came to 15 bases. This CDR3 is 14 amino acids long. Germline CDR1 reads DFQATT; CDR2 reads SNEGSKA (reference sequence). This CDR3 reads CSARRPGGRSPLHF. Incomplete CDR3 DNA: TGCAGTGCTAGGCGTCCGGGGGGGCGTTCACCC.